The 27 T cell receptor beta chains in this list originate from one sample, sequenced in a study of Ad26.COV2.S vaccination and SARS-CoV-2 variants. TCRdb's table, derived via immunoSEQ multiplex PCR, lists solely in-frame clones and lacks some. Of about 350,000 clones in the sample, approximately 90% are singletons; the top ten hold 3.5% to 4.5%. The input for sequencing was peripheral blood, taken after recovery from COVID-19. All receptors derive from a human donor who had recovered from COVID-19.

The gene calls are TRBV10-2 and TRBJ1-1; the D is unclear. The V and J ends lost 6 bases and 6 bases respectively, with 5 bases between them. This CDR3 comprises 10 residues. Looked up from germline, CDR1 is WSHSY and CDR2 is SAAADI. CDR3 protein: CASRGAEAFF. The CDR3 coding sequence is TGCGCCAGCAGAGGTGCTGAAGCTTTCTTT.

V gene TRBV3-1 (or the pseudogene TRBV3-2) combines with J gene TRBJ2-5; perhaps TRBD2 as D (5 bases). The germline CDR1 and CDR2 sequences are LGHDT and YNNKEL (reference sequence). The V end lost 0 bases, the J end lost 4 bases, and 6 bases lay between the germline ends. This CDR3 has 13 residues. The CDR3 DNA reads TGTGCCAGCAGCCAAGATCGGGGAGAGACCCAGTACTTC. Translation gives CASSQDRGETQYF.

The CDR3, as DNA: TGTGCCAGCAGTTACGCCGGGACATTTTATAATTCACCCCTCCACTTT. Translated: CASSYAGTFYNSPLHF. This chain links TRBV6-5 with TRBJ1-6, with a possible D match to TRBD1 (6 bases). Germline loops: CDR1 MNHEY, CDR2 SVGAGI. Trimming took off 2 bases at V and 4 bases at J, with 12 bases between the two ends. The CDR3 runs to 16 residues.

V and J are TRBV7-9 and TRBJ2-2; 7 nucleotides match TRBD2. V shed 8 bases and J 0 bases; nucleotides not matched to a gene: 6. The germline V gene encodes CDR1 SEHNR and CDR2 FQNEAQ (reference sequence). This CDR3 is 15 amino acids long. The DNA for the CDR3 is TGTGCCAGCCCGGGGGGACGATCGAACACCGGGGAGCTGTTTTTT. Encoded protein: CASPGGRSNTGELFF.

V and J are TRBV7-9 and TRBJ1-6; D unclear. The CDR3 is 12 amino acids. The V and J ends lost 5 bases and 13 bases respectively, with 12 bases between them. CDR1 and CDR2 (germline): SEHNR, FQNEAQ (reference sequence). The CDR3 reads CASSRLGFPLHF. In DNA form, the CDR3 reads TGTGCCAGCAGCCGGTTAGGGTTCCCCCTCCACTTT. The variable domain in full, with the rest retrieved from reference TRBV7-9 and TRBJ1-6, is DTGVSQNPRHKITKRGQNVTFRCDPISEHNRLYWYRQTLGQGPEFLTYFQNEAQLEKSRLLSDRFSAERPKGSFSTLEIQRTEQGDSAMYLCASSRLGFPLHFGNGTRLTVT.

This clone was detected only once. This chain joins TRBV3-1 (or the pseudogene TRBV3-2) and TRBJ1-1; D ambiguous. CDR1 is LGHDT, CDR2 YNNKEL, per germline (reference sequence). V gave up 3 bases and J gave up 7 bases, with 9 bases separating them. The CDR3 loop spans 12 amino acids. CDR3 bases: TGTGCCAGCAGCCAGGAGACGGGTGAAGCTTTCTTT. Amino acid sequence: CASSQETGEAFF.

This clone was detected only a few times. This chain connects TRBV2 to TRBJ2-1; D ambiguous. CDR3 length: 8 amino acids. The V end was cut by 7 bases, the J end by 12 bases, with 4 bases between. Per the germline V gene, CDR1 is SNHLY and CDR2 is FYNNEI. The CDR3 nucleotides read TGTGCCAGCAACTCGCAGTTCTTC. Protein: CASNSQFF.

V is TRBV5-1 and J is TRBJ2-3; 8 bases match TRBD2. After removal of 3 bases from V and 4 bases from J, the junction contained 7 bases not matched to a gene. Looked up from germline, CDR1 is SGHRS and CDR2 is YFSETQ. This CDR3 has 15 residues. As DNA, the CDR3 is TGCGCCAGCAGCTCGGGACTAGAAGGGGCAGATACGCAGTATTTT. It encodes CASSSGLEGADTQYF.

This rearrangement joins TRBV10-2 to TRBJ1-1, with D unclear. With 9 bases removed from V and 1 base from J, the gap between germline ends came to 12 bases. In germline, CDR1 is WSHSY, CDR2 SAAADI. CDR3 size: 13 residues. CDR3 nucleotide sequence: TGCGCCAGTTCTATTGCGGGGAACACTGAAGCTTTCTTT. Amino acids: CASSIAGNTEAFF.

The chain links TRBV10-3 to TRBJ2-5; D may be TRBD2 (6 bases). Germline V gene lookup returns CDR1 ENHRY and CDR2 SYGVKD. The CDR3 sequence is 12 residues long. Trimming left V 8 bases short and J 2 bases short, with 9 bases between. This CDR3 is CAIGGVQETQYF. DNA of the CDR3: TGTGCCATCGGAGGGGTTCAAGAGACCCAGTACTTC.

The chain carries TRBV5-1 and TRBJ2-2; TRBD2 is a possible D gene (5 bases). The germline V and J ends were trimmed by 4 bases and 4 bases, with 17 bases remaining between them. The CDR3 is made up of 16 amino acids. The germline V gene encodes CDR1 SGHRS and CDR2 YFSETQ. In DNA, the CDR3 is TGCGCCAGCAGCCCAGGACGAGGGCGGCGCACCGGGGAGCTGTTTTTT. Translated, it gives CASSPGRGRRTGELFF.

The V gene is TRBV7-9, the J gene TRBJ1-1; 7 nucleotides match TRBD1. V shed 5 bases and J 0 bases; nucleotides not matched to a gene: 6. The CDR3 is 15 amino acids. The V gene's germline CDR1 is SEHNR and CDR2 FQNEAQ (reference sequence). Written as DNA, the CDR3 is TGTGCCAGCAGCCCGCTGGGACAGTTGAACACTGAAGCTTTCTTT. It codes for CASSPLGQLNTEAFF.

The rearrangement uses TRBV7-8 and TRBJ2-5; 9 nucleotides line up with TRBD1. The CDR3 is 16 amino acids. Trimming cost V 6 bases and J 2 bases; bases outside gene matches: 10. Germline V gene data show CDR1 as SGHVS and CDR2 as FQNEAQ. As DNA, the CDR3 is TGTGCCAGCAGAGCCCCTGGGGACAGGGCTCAAGAGACCCAGTACTTC. Encoded protein: CASRAPGDRAQETQYF.

The gene calls are TRBV10-1 and TRBJ2-2, with 8 bases that match TRBD1. V was pared by 2 bases and J by 5 bases, with 1 base of the junction left unmatched. CDR3 size: 14 residues. Germline lookup yields CDR1 WNHNN and CDR2 SYGVQD (reference sequence). In DNA, the CDR3 is TGCGCCAGCAGTGAGCGACAGGGGACCGGGGAGCTGTTTTTT. Protein sequence: CASSERQGTGELFF.

This chain links TRBV29-1 with TRBJ2-6; 7 bases fit TRBD1. The germline CDR1 and CDR2 sequences are SQVTM and ANQGSEA. The CDR3 extends over 13 amino acids. V lost 6 bases to trimming and J lost 4 bases; unmatched junction nucleotides: 3. CDR3 coding DNA: TGCAGCGTGACAGGGACCGGGGCCAACGTCCTGACTTTC. Translation gives CSVTGTGANVLTF.

In its sample, this clone was seen a few times. Different DNA sequences within this sample yield the same CDR3. The chain joins TRBV4-1 to TRBJ2-7, with D possibly matching TRBD1 (6 bases). V lost 1 base and J 4 bases, leaving 8 bases between the germline ends. The germline CDR1 and CDR2 sequences are MGHRA and YSYEKL. The CDR3 has 13 amino acids. DNA for the CDR3: TGCGCCAGCAGCCAAGTAGGGGGTTACGAGCAGTACTTC. It encodes CASSQVGGYEQYF.

The chain has TRBV5-1 and TRBJ1-2; D possibly corresponds to TRBD1 (6 bases). V lost 0 bases and J 4 bases, leaving 10 bases between the germline ends. CDR3 length: 14 amino acids. Germline CDR1 reads SGHRS; CDR2 reads YFSETQ. CDR3 coding DNA: TGCGCCAGCAGCTTGGGCACAGGGCGCTATGGCTACACCTTC. It codes for CASSLGTGRYGYTF.

This clone appeared once. The chain links TRBV5-6 to TRBJ1-6; D remains unclear. V was cut by 0 bases and J by 9 bases, with 7 bases left in between. Germline V gene data show CDR1 as SGHDT and CDR2 as YYEEEE. The CDR3 contains 13 residues. This CDR3 is CASSLAGPSPLHF. The CDR3 nucleotides are TGTGCCAGCAGCTTGGCGGGCCCTTCACCCCTCCACTTT.

The chain uses TRBV27 and TRBJ1-1; possible D gene TRBD1, 5 bases. Trimming pared 5 bases from V and 1 base from J, leaving 11 bases between. This CDR3 has 14 amino acids. CDR1 is MNHEY, CDR2 SMNVEV, per germline (reference sequence). DNA of the CDR3: TGTGCCAGCAGTCCGGGGACGGGGAACACTGAAGCTTTCTTT. Protein sequence: CASSPGTGNTEAFF.

This clone was found once. The genes are TRBV9 and TRBJ1-1, with TRBD1 matching over 9 bases. V lost 4 bases and J lost 9; bases outside the gene matches: 7. CDR1 and CDR2 (germline): SGDLS, YYNGEE. CDR3 length: 13 residues. CDR3 sequence: CASSPRTGDKAFF. CDR3 in DNA: TGTGCCAGCAGCCCGCGGACAGGGGACAAAGCTTTCTTT.

The chain uses TRBV5-8 and TRBJ1-5, with D hard to call. V was trimmed by 1 base and J by 6 bases, leaving 2 bases between them. Per the germline V gene, CDR1 is SGHTS and CDR2 is YDEGEE. The CDR3 contains 11 residues. For the CDR3, the DNA is TGTGCCAGCAGCTTGTTTCAGCCCCAGCATTTT. This translates into CASSLFQPQHF. The full variable domain, in which reference TRBV5-8 and TRBJ1-5 provide the parts outside the CDR3, is EAGVTQSPTHLIKTRGQQATLRCSPISGHTSVYWYQQALGLGLQFLLWYDEGEERNRGNFPPRFSGRQFPNYSSELNVNALELEDSALYLCASSLFQPQHFGDGTRLSIL.

This rearrangement joins TRBV15 to TRBJ2-6; the D gene is possibly TRBD2 (6 bases). This CDR3 spans 16 amino acids. The V and J ends lost 5 bases and 0 bases respectively, with 11 bases between them. Germline CDR1 reads LNHNV; CDR2 reads YYDKDF (reference sequence). CDR3 DNA: TGTGCCACCAGCGGACCAGCGGGCTCTGGGGCCAACGTCCTGACTTTC. Protein sequence: CATSGPAGSGANVLTF.

J is TRBJ2-1 and V is TRBV11-1; D is possibly TRBD1 (6 bases). The germline V gene has CDR1 SGHAT and CDR2 FQDESV (reference sequence). Trimming pared 3 bases from V and 6 bases from J, leaving 15 bases between. This CDR3 is built from 15 residues. As DNA, the CDR3 is TGTGCCAGCAGCTTCTCCCAGGGGATGTTCAATGAGCAGTTCTTC. This translates into CASSFSQGMFNEQFF.

The V gene is TRBV6-5, the J gene TRBJ2-5, with 12 bases lining up with TRBD2. The V and J ends lost 6 bases and 4 bases, in that order; junction bases with no gene match: 3. The CDR3 covers 14 residues. In germline, CDR1 is MNHEY, CDR2 SVGAGI. The CDR3 region has the DNA TGTGCCAGCAGCCCACTAGCGGGGGGAGAGACCCAGTACTTC. The encoded protein is CASSPLAGGETQYF.

The chain recombines TRBV2 with TRBJ2-7; a weak D match, TRBD1 (6 bases). This CDR3 has 14 residues. Trimming cost V 5 bases and J 7 bases, with 18 bases left between them. The germline V gene has CDR1 SNHLY and CDR2 FYNNEI. The CDR3 bases are TGTGCCAGCAGTCCAGCCAGCAGGGGAAGGGAGCAGTACTTC. The encoded protein is CASSPASRGREQYF.

This chain connects TRBV4-1 to TRBJ2-1; 8 bases map to TRBD2. CDR3 size: 18 residues. Germline lookup yields CDR1 MGHRA and CDR2 YSYEKL. V shed 0 bases, J shed 5 bases, and the junction held 12 bases outside the gene matches. The CDR3 DNA sequence: TGCGCCAGCAGCCAAGAGATACCGGGGGGGCCATTCGACAATGAGCAGTTCTTC. Translation: CASSQEIPGGPFDNEQFF.

Notes on this clone: The same CDR3 is also encoded by other DNA sequences in this sample. This sequence joins TRBV7-8 and TRBJ1-2; D is unclear. The CDR3 has 15 amino acids. The ends were cut back, 1 base at V and 4 bases at J, with 13 bases in the middle. The V gene's germline CDR1 is SGHVS and CDR2 FQNEAQ. The CDR3 DNA reads TGTGCCAGCAGCTTAGGTACAGTCCATAGCTATGGCTACACCTTC. Its translation: CASSLGTVHSYGYTF.